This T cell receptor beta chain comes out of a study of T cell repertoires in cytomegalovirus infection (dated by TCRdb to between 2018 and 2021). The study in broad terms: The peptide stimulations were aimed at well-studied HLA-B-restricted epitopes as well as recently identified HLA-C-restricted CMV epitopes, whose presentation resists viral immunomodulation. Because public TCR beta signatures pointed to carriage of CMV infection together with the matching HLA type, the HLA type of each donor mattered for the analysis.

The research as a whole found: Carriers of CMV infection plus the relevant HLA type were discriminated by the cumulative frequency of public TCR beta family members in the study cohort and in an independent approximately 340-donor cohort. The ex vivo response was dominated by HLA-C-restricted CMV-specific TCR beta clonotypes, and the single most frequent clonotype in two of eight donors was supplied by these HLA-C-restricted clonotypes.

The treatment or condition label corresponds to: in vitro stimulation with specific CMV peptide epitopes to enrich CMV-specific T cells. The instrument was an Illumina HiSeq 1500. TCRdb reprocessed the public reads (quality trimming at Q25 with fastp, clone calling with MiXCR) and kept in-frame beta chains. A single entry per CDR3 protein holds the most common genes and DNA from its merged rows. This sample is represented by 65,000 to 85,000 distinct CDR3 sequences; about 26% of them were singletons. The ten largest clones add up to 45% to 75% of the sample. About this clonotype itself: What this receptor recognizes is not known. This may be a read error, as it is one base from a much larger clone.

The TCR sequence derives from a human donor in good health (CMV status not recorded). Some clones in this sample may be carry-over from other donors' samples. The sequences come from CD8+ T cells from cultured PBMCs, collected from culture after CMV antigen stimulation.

The sequence in DNA is TGTGTCGGTCTAGCGGGCCAAAGCGATACGCAGTATTTT. This codes for CVGLAGQSDTQYF. The V and J segments used are TRBV30 and TRBJ2-3; the central 8 bases match TRBD2. CDR1 and CDR2, looked up from the germline V gene (reference sequence), are GTSNPN and SVGIG. There are 13 amino acids in the CDR3, from cysteine to phenylalanine inclusive. Only the CDR3 DNA is retained, 39 bases long and in frame from the first base.